Below are 24 T cell receptor beta chains sequenced from a single sample in a study of immune heterogeneity within non-small cell lung tumors. A first 10-cycle multiplex round used 32 V-gene and 13 J-gene primers on TCR beta CDR3. TCRdb reprocessed the multiplex PCR reads with MiXCR, giving one entry per CDR3 protein. Of about 5,600 distinct CDR3 sequences detected, roughly a sixth appear once; the ten largest clones hold approximately 3.5%. At 450 to 650 ng per sample, bulk tumor genomic DNA provided the template. Several biopsies were collected from each primary tumor during surgery. They were spaced as far apart as possible within the tumor mass. With untreated, newly diagnosed non-small cell lung cancer, the patients went on to undergo curative surgery. Input material: lung tumor tissue. These receptors were obtained from a man in his forties with non-small cell lung cancer.

By share of the sample, this clonotype is medium-sized (0.01 to 0.1%). The chain recombines TRBV5-1 with TRBJ2-2; D gene unclear. V was trimmed by 5 bases and J by 6 bases, leaving 14 bases between them. Germline-derived CDR1 and CDR2 are SGHRS and YFSETQ. This CDR3 has 14 amino acids. CDR3 loop: CASSLNTPPGELFF. The CDR3 DNA reads as TGCGCCAGCAGTTTAAACACTCCCCCCGGGGAGCTGTTTTTT.

By sample share, this clonotype is medium-sized (0.01 to 0.1%). The chain links TRBV6-4 to TRBJ2-3; D is unclear. Germline V gene sequence: CDR1 MRHNA, CDR2 SNTAGT. CDR3 size: 14 residues. V lost 0 bases to trimming and J lost 5 bases, with 9 bases between them. DNA for the CDR3: TGTGCCAGCAGTGACTCCTACGATGGAGATACGCAGTATTTT. Translated, it gives CASSDSYDGDTQYF.

The CDR3 bases are TGTGCCAGCAGTTCCCTGGGTGGGAGAGGAGGGGCCGACACCGGGGAGCTGTTTTTT. Encoded protein: CASSSLGGRGGADTGELFF. The gene calls are TRBV28 and TRBJ2-2, with D possibly TRBD2 on 6 matching bases. CDR3 size: 19 residues. V was shortened by 4 bases and J by 3 bases, with 24 bases between the two germline ends. Germline values: CDR1 MDHEN, CDR2 SYDVKM. The full variable domain, with the rest looked up from reference TRBV28 and TRBJ2-2, is DVKVTQSSRYLVKRTGEKVFLECVQDMDHENMFWYRQDPGLGLRLIYFSYDVKMKEKGDIPEGYSVSREKKERFSLILESASTNQTSMYLCASSSLGGRGGADTGELFFGEGSRLTVL.

This clonotype is medium-sized (0.01 to 0.1%) within its sample. The chain links TRBV28 to TRBJ1-5, with D tentatively TRBD1 (5 bases). This CDR3 comprises 15 residues. CDR1 is MDHEN, CDR2 SYDVKM, per germline. With 5 bases removed from V and 9 bases from J, the gap between germline ends came to 20 bases. The CDR3 is CASSPPERGRGPQHF. The CDR3 coding sequence is TGTGCCAGCAGTCCACCCGAACGGGGAAGGGGGCCCCAGCATTTT.

This clonotype is labeled medium-sized. The chain has TRBV6-2 or TRBV6-3 and TRBJ2-3, with D tentatively TRBD2 (7 bases). The germline V and J ends were trimmed by 2 bases and 2 bases, with 20 bases remaining between them. The CDR3 is made up of 18 amino acids. Germline CDR1 is MNHEY and CDR2 is SVGEGT. The CDR3 sequence: CASSYPKVRRGPTDTQYF. CDR3 nucleotides: TGTGCCAGCAGTTACCCCAAAGTAAGGCGGGGGCCCACAGATACGCAGTATTTT.

The V and J genes are TRBV7-9 and TRBJ1-2, with D maybe TRBD1 (6 bases). Per the germline V gene, CDR1 is SEHNR and CDR2 is FQNEAQ (reference sequence). V lost 7 bases and J lost 5, with 20 bases in between. This CDR3 has 15 amino acids. The CDR3 nucleotides are TGTGCCAGCATGCCCCAGGCAGGGGATTGGTATGGCTACACCTTC. Amino acids: CASMPQAGDWYGYTF.

This clonotype rates as medium-sized. The gene calls are TRBV2 and TRBJ1-2; weak D call: TRBD1 (5 bases). The V end was cut by 8 bases, the J end by 7 bases, with 26 bases between. CDR1 is SNHLY and CDR2 is FYNNEI in the germline V gene. This CDR3 spans 16 amino acids. The CDR3 nucleotides read TGTGCCAGCTACAGGAGGCAGATAGATTTGTTTTCTGGCTACACCTTC. Its translation: CASYRRQIDLFSGYTF.

This clonotype occurred a few times. The chain uses TRBV3-1 and TRBJ1-1; possible D gene TRBD1, 5 bases. Trimming pared 1 base from V and 6 bases from J, leaving 12 bases between. The CDR3 length is 14 residues. In germline, CDR1 is LGHDT, CDR2 YNNKEL (reference sequence). For the CDR3, the DNA is TGTGCCAGCAGCCAAGTATTCCAGGGTGCTGAAGCTTTCTTT. It codes for CASSQVFQGAEAFF.

By proportion, this clonotype is medium-sized. The chain is built from TRBV12-3 or TRBV12-4 and TRBJ2-1, with 10 bases matching TRBD1. This CDR3 spans 15 amino acids. The V and J ends lost 6 bases and 7 bases, in that order; junction bases with no gene match: 9. CDR3 residues: CASSFTGTGENEQFF. CDR3 nucleotides: TGTGCCAGCAGCTTCACCGGGACAGGGGAGAATGAGCAGTTCTTC.

On this clonotype itself: The final CDR3 position lacks the conserved phenylalanine or tryptophan, pointing to a likely read error. The DNA is omitted, as the CDR3 cannot be located on it reliably, and the CDR3 follows TCRdb's listing. The V and J genes are TRBV18 and TRBJ2-3; TRBD1 is the table's D call, not checked against the DNA. The germline V gene has CDR1 KGHSH and CDR2 LQKENI. The CDR3 region is 16 residues in length, termini included. The chain's CDR3 is CASSLQRTGDEQYFGP.

The rearrangement joins TRBV12-3 or TRBV12-4 to TRBJ1-5, with TRBD1 as a possible D gene (6 bases). V lost 3 bases and J lost 1, with 25 bases in between. This CDR3 has 20 amino acids. For the CDR3, the DNA is TGTGCCAGCAGTTTTTTTGAGAGGGACCGGGGGGCTAGGAGCAATCAGCCCCAGCATTTT. This gives the protein CASSFFERDRGARSNQPQHF.

This clonotype is medium-sized in the sample. The chain couples TRBV12-3 or TRBV12-4 to TRBJ1-4; D call uncertain. This CDR3 has 16 amino acids. V lost 4 bases and J lost 0, with 12 bases in between. In DNA, the CDR3 is TGTGCCAGCAGTTCCCCGGACGGTCCAACTAATGAAAAACTGTTTTTT. Amino acids: CASSSPDGPTNEKLFF.

In this sample, this clonotype turned up many times. CDR3 amino acids: CASSLGSDYEQYF. The CDR3 bases are TGTGCCAGCAGCTTGGGGTCAGACTACGAGCAGTACTTC. This rearrangement joins TRBV5-5 to TRBJ2-7; D remains unclear. The CDR3 contains 13 residues. V was pared by 0 bases and J by 3 bases, with 7 bases between. CDR1 and CDR2 (germline): SGHKS, YYEKEE (reference sequence).

The J gene is TRBJ1-3, the V gene TRBV4-1; D is unresolved. There are 16 residues in the CDR3. Trimming took off 0 bases at V and 7 bases at J, with 16 bases between the two ends. CDR1 MGHRA and CDR2 YSYEKL come from the germline V gene. The CDR3 loop reads CASSQDDWAAANTIYF. CDR3 nucleotide sequence: TGCGCCAGCAGCCAAGATGACTGGGCGGCCGCCAACACCATATATTTT.

Concerning this clonotype: Given a much more abundant clone one base away, this may be a read error. The V and J genes are TRBV5-6 and TRBJ2-3, with 8 bases fitting TRBD2. The CDR3 covers 15 residues. Germline lookup yields CDR1 SGHDT and CDR2 YYEEEE. V dropped 5 bases and J dropped 2; count of bases not matched to a gene: 7. The CDR3 spells CASSSGGPNTDTQYF. CDR3 sequence (DNA): TGTGCCAGCAGTTCGGGGGGGCCGAACACAGATACGCAGTATTTT.

This clonotype is medium-sized within its sample. This sequence joins TRBV28 and TRBJ2-2; D not resolved. Trimming cost V 1 base and J 2 bases, with 8 bases left between them. The germline V gene has CDR1 MDHEN and CDR2 SYDVKM. This CDR3 has 15 amino acids. The CDR3 DNA reads as TGTGCCAGCAGTTTATTACAGTTAAACACCGGGGAGCTGTTTTTT. Protein product: CASSLLQLNTGELFF. The full variable domain, with the rest looked up from reference TRBV28 and TRBJ2-2, is DVKVTQSSRYLVKRTGEKVFLECVQDMDHENMFWYRQDPGLGLRLIYFSYDVKMKEKGDIPEGYSVSREKKERFSLILESASTNQTSMYLCASSLLQLNTGELFFGEGSRLTVL.

By proportion, this clonotype is medium-sized. This chain connects TRBV24-1 to TRBJ2-7; 9 nucleotides agree with TRBD1. Trimming at V came to 3 bases and at J to 7 bases, leaving 12 bases not matched to a gene. The CDR3 length is 16 residues. Germline V lookup: CDR1 KGHDR, CDR2 SFDVKD. The CDR3 nucleotides are TGTGCCACCAGTGATATACCGGGACAGGGAGCGGAAGAGCAGTACTTC. Translated: CATSDIPGQGAEEQYF.

As to this clonotype: This could be a read error, since a much larger clone is one nucleotide away. The V call is TRBV20-1, the J call TRBJ1-2; tentatively, D is TRBD1 (5 bases). The V and J ends lost 0 bases and 0 bases respectively, with 11 bases between them. Looked up from germline, CDR1 is DFQATT and CDR2 is SNEGSKA (reference sequence). This CDR3 has 15 residues. The CDR3 protein is CSARDVGATNYGYTF. As DNA, the CDR3 is TGCAGTGCTAGAGATGTCGGGGCAACTAACTATGGCTACACCTTC.

The gene calls are TRBV18 and TRBJ2-6, with 7 bases that match TRBD1. CDR1 is KGHSH and CDR2 is LQKENI in the germline V gene. The CDR3 extends over 16 amino acids. The trim removed 3 bases at V and 2 bases at J, leaving 4 bases unmatched. CDR3 protein: CASSPGTGAGANVLTF. The CDR3 nucleotides are TGTGCCAGCTCACCGGGAACAGGGGCTGGGGCCAACGTCCTGACTTTC.

This clonotype is medium-sized (0.01 to 0.1%). The V gene is TRBV12-5, the J gene TRBJ2-7, with 10 bases matching TRBD1. Germline V lookup: CDR1 LGHNT, CDR2 FRNRAP. The junction had 9 bases not matched to a gene; V was cut back by 2 bases and J by 2 bases. CDR3 size: 17 residues. CDR3 loop: CASGLYLGQGWTYEQYF. CDR3 bases: TGTGCTAGTGGTTTGTATCTGGGACAGGGGTGGACCTACGAGCAGTACTTC.

Of note for this clonotype: This may come from a read error, since a much larger clone is one base off. V gene TRBV3-1 combines with J gene TRBJ2-1, with D unclear. Germline lookup yields CDR1 LGHDT and CDR2 YNNKEL (reference sequence). The length of the CDR3 is 17 residues. CDR3 in amino acids: CASSKEGFPGTSNEQFF. In DNA form, the CDR3 reads TGTGCCAGCAGCAAAGAAGGTTTTCCGGGCACCAGCAATGAGCAGTTCTTC.

Judged by abundance, this clonotype is medium-sized. This chain uses TRBV20-1 with TRBJ1-1, with D tentatively TRBD1 (5 bases). V lost 4 bases and J 0 bases, leaving 9 bases between the germline ends. Per germline, CDR1 DFQATT and CDR2 SNEGSKA (reference sequence). This CDR3 has 13 amino acids. The CDR3 region is CSAMGGMNTEAFF. CDR3 DNA sequence: TGCAGTGCTATGGGGGGTATGAACACTGAAGCTTTCTTT.

The chain links TRBV27 to TRBJ2-7; 8 bases map to TRBD1. The germline V gene has CDR1 MNHEY and CDR2 SMNVEV (reference sequence). The V and J ends lost 6 bases and 2 bases, in that order; junction bases with no gene match: 9. The CDR3 consists of 15 residues. DNA for the CDR3: TGTGCCAGCAGCGAAGGGACAGGTAAAACCTACGAGCAGTACTTC. It codes for CASSEGTGKTYEQYF.

This clonotype was seen repeatedly, ten times or more. Given the absence of the conserved phenylalanine or tryptophan at the CDR3 end, a read error is likely. The J gene is TRBJ2-4, the V gene TRBV5-1; D not resolved. There are 14 residues in the CDR3. Germline CDR1 reads SGHRS; CDR2 reads YFSETQ. Trimming pared 0 bases from V and 2 bases from J, leaving 6 bases between. The DNA for the CDR3 is TGCGCCAGCAGCTTGGGGGAATCCAAAAACATTCAGTACCTC. Translating it yields CASSLGESKNIQYL.